This TCR beta chain emerged from a study of CD8+ T cells in alopecia areata. Findings and limits, study-wide: Greater clonality was observed in lesional scalp samples, especially alopecia totalis/universalis, versus normal scalp. Many expanded lesional clones persisted in scalp and blood during tofacitinib treatment.

Of note for this clone: The antigen is unknown.

It was cDNA, reverse transcribed from extracted RNA, that served as the sequencing template. Clones were sequenced by immunoSEQ multiplex PCR, and TCRdb holds only the in-frame ones, with some missing. Here the sample spans 75,000 to 80,000 clones, approximately 64% being singletons. Treatment: oral pan-JAK inhibitor, 5-10 mg twice daily. This sample comprised CD8+ T cells sorted from blood, obtained at week 24, from a patient treated with tofacitinib. The TCR comes from a human donor with alopecia areata.

The CDR3 here is CASSEGTGAYEQYF. In DNA form, the CDR3 reads TGTGCCAGCAGCGAGGGGACAGGGGCCTACGAGCAGTACTTC. J is TRBJ2-7 and V is TRBV5-6; 10 bases match TRBD1. The J segment lost 2 bases and the V segment lost 4 bases, leaving 3 bases of the junction unmatched. Germline V lookup: CDR1 SGHDT, CDR2 YYEEEE. The CDR3 covers 14 residues.